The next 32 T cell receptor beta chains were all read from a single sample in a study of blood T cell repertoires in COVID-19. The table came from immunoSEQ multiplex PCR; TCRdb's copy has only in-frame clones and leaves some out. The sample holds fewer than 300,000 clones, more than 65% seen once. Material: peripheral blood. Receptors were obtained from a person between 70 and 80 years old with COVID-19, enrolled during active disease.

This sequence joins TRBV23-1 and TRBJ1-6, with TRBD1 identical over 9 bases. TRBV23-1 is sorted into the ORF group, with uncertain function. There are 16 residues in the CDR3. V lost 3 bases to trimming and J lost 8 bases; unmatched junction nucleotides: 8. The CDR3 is CASSQTGTGYDSPLHF. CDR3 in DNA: TGCGCCAGCAGTCAGACCGGGACAGGGTACGATTCACCCCTCCACTTT.

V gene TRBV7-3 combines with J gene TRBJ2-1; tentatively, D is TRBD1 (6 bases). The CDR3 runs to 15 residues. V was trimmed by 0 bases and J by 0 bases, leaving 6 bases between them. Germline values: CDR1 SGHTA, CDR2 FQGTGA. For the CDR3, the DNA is TGTGCCAGCAGCTTAACACAGGGCTCCTACAATGAGCAGTTCTTC. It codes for CASSLTQGSYNEQFF. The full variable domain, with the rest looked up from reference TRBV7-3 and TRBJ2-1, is GAGVSQTPSNKVTEKGKYVELRCDPISGHTALYWYRQSLGQGPEFLIYFQGTGAADDSGLPNDRFFAVRPEGSVSTLKIQRTERGDSAVYLCASSLTQGSYNEQFFGPGTRLTVL.

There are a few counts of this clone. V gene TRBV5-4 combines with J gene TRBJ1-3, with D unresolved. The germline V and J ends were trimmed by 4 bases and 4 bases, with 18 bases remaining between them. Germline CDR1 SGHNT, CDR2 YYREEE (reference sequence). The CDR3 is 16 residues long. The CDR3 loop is CASSPTQSRFGNTIYF. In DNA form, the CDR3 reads TGTGCCAGCAGCCCGACGCAGAGCAGGTTCGGAAACACCATATATTTT. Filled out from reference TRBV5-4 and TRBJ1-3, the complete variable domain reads ETGVTQSPTHLIKTRGQQVTLRCSSQSGHNTVSWYQQALGQGPQFIFQYYREEENGRGNFPPRFSGLQFPNYSSELNVNALELDDSALYLCASSPTQSRFGNTIYFGEGSWLTVV.

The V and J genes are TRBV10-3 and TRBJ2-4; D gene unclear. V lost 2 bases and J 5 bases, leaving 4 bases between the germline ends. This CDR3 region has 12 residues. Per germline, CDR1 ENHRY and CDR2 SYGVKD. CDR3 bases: TGTGCCATCAGTGAGCCCGAAAACATTCAGTACTTC. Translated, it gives CAISEPENIQYF.

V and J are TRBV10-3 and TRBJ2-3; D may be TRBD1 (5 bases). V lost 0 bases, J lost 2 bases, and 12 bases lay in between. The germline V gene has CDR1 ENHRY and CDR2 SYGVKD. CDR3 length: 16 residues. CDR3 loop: CAISESSGLTTDTQYF. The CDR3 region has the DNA TGTGCCATCAGTGAGTCGTCAGGGTTGACCACAGATACGCAGTATTTT.

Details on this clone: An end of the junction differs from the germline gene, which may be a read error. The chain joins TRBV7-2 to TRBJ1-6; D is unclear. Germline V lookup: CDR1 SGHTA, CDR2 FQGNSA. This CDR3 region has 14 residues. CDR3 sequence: CASSVRSYNSPLHF. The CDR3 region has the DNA TGTGCGAGCAGTGTACGGTCCTATAATTCACCCCTCCACTTT. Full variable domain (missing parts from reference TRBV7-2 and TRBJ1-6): GAGVSQSPSNKVTEKGKDVELRCDPISGHTALYWYRQSLGQGLEFLIYFQGNSAPDKSGLPSDRFSAERTGGSVSTLTIQRTQQEDSAVYLCASSVRSYNSPLHFGNGTRLTVT.

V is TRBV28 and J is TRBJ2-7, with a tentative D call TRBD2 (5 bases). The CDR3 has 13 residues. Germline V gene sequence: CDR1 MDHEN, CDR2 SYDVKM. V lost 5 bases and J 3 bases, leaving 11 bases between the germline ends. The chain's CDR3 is CASSPSGYYEQYF. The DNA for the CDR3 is TGTGCCAGCAGTCCATCGGGGTACTACGAGCAGTACTTC.

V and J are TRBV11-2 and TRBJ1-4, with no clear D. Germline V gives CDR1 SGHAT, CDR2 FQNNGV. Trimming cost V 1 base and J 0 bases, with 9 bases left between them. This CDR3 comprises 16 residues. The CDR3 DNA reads TGTGCCAGCAGCTTAGGTTCGGTTGCAACTAATGAAAAACTGTTTTTT. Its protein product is CASSLGSVATNEKLFF.

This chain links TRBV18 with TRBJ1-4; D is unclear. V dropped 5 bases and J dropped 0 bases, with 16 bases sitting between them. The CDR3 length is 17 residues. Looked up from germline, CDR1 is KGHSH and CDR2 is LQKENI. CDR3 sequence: CASSGLPKPATNEKLFF. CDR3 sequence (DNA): TGTGCCAGCTCAGGCTTACCCAAACCTGCAACTAATGAAAAACTGTTTTTT.

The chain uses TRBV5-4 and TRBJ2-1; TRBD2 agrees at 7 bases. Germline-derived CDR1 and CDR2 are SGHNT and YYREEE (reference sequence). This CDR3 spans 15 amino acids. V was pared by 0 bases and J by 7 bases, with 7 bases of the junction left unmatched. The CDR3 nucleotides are TGTGCCAGCAGCTTGGTAGGACTAGTACGGAATGAGCAGTTCTTC. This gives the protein CASSLVGLVRNEQFF.

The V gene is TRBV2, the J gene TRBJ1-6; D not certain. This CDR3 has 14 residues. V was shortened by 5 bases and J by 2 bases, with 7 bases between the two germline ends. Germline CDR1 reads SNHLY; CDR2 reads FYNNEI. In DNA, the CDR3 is TGTGCCAGCAGTCTGGGCCCCTATAATTCACCCCTCCACTTT. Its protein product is CASSLGPYNSPLHF.

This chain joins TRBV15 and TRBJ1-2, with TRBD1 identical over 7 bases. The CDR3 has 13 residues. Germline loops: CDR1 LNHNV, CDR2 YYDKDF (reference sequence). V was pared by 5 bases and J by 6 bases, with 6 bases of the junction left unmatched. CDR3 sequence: CATSGPGGNGYTF. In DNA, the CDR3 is TGTGCCACCAGCGGACCAGGGGGTAATGGCTACACCTTC.

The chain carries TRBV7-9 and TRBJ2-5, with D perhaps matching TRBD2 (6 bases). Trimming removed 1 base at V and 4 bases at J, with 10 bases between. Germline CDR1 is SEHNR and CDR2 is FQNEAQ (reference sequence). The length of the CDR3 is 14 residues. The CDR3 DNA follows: TGTGCCAGCAGCTTAGGGGGCGGGATAGAGACCCAGTACTTC. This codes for CASSLGGGIETQYF. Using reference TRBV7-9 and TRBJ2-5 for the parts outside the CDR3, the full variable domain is DTGVSQNPRHKITKRGQNVTFRCDPISEHNRLYWYRQTLGQGPEFLTYFQNEAQLEKSRLLSDRFSAERPKGSFSTLEIQRTEQGDSAMYLCASSLGGGIETQYFGPGTRLLVL.

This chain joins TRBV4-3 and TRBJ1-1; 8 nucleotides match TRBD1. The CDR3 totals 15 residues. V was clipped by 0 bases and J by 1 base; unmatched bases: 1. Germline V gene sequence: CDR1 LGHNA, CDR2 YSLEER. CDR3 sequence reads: CASSQEGQGNTEAFF. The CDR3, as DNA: TGCGCCAGCAGCCAAGAAGGACAGGGGAACACTGAAGCTTTCTTT.

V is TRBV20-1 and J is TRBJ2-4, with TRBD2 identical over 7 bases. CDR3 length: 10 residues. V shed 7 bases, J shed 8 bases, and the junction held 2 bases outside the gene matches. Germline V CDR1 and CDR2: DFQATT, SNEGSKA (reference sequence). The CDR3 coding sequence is TGCAGTGTGGGGAGGGACATTCAGTACTTC. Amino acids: CSVGRDIQYF.

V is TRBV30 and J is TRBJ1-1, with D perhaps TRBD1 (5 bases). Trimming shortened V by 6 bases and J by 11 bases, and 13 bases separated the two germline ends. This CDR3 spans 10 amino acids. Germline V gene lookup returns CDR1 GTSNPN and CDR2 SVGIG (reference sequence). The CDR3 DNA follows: TGTGCCTGCCTCGGGGGGTACGCTTTCTTT. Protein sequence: CACLGGYAFF.

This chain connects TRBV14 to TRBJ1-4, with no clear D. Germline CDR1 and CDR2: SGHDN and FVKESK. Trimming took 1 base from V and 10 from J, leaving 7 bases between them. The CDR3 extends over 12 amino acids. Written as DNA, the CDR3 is TGTGCCAGCAGCCAAGTTATCGGAAAACTGTTTTTT. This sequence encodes CASSQVIGKLFF.

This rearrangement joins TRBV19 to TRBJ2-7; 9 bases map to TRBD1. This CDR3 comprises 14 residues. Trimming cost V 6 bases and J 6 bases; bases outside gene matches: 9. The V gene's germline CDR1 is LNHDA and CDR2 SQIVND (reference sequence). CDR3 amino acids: CASRGTGRHPEQYF. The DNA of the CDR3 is TGTGCCAGTAGAGGGACAGGGAGACACCCCGAGCAGTACTTC. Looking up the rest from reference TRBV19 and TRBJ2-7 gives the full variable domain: DGGITQSPKYLFRKEGQNVTLSCEQNLNHDAMYWYRQDPGQGLRLIYYSQIVNDFQKGDIAEGYSVSREKKESFPLTVTSAQKNPTAFYLCASRGTGRHPEQYFGPGTRLTVT.

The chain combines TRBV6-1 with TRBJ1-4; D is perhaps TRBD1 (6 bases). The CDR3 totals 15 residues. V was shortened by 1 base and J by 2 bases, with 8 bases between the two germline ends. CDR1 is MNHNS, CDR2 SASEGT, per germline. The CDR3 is CASSEDQGTNEKLFF. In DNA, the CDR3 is TGTGCCAGCAGTGAAGATCAGGGGACTAATGAAAAACTGTTTTTT.

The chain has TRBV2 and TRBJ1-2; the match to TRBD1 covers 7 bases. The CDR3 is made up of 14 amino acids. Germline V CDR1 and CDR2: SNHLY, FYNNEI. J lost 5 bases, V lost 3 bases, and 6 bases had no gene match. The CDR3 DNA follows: TGTGCCAGCAGTGAGCAGCGACAGGGATATGGCTACACCTTC. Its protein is CASSEQRQGYGYTF. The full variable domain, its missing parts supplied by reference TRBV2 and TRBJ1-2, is EPEVTQTPSHQVTQMGQEVILRCVPISNHLYFYWYRQILGQKVEFLVSFYNNEISEKSEIFDDQFSVERPDGSNFTLKIRSTKLEDSAMYFCASSEQRQGYGYTFGSGTRLTVV.

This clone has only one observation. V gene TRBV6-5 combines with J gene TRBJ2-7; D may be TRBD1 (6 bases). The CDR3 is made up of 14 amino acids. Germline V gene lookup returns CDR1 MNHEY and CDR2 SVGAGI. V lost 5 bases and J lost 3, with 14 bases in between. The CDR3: CASSPDRTHYEQYF. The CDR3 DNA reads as TGTGCCAGCAGTCCCGACAGGACCCACTACGAGCAGTACTTC.

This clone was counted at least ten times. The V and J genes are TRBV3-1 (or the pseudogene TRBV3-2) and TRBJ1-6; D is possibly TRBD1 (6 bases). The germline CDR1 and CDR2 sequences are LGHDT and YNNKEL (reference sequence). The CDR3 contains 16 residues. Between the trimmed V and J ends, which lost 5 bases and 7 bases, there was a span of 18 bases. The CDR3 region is CASSNIPGHQNSPLHF. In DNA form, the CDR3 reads TGTGCCAGCAGCAATATCCCGGGACACCAGAATTCACCCCTCCACTTT.

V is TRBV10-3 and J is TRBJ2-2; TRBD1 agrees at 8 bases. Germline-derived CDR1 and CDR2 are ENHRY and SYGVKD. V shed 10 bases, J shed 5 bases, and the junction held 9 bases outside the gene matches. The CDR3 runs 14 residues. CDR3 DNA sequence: TGTGCCACTAAGGGACAGGAAATTACCGGGGAGCTGTTTTTT. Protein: CATKGQEITGELFF.

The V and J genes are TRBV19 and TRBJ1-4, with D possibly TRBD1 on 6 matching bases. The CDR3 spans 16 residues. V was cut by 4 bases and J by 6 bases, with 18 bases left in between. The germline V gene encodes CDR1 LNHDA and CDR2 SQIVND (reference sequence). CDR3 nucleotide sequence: TGTGCCAGTAGTACCGGGGGGGCAAGGCCTGATGAAAAACTGTTTTTT. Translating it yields CASSTGGARPDEKLFF.

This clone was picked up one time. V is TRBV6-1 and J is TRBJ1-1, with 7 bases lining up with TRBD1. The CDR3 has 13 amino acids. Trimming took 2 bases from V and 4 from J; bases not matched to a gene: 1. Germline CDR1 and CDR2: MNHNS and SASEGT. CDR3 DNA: TGTGCCAGCAGTGAAAACAGGGGCACTGAAGCTTTCTTT. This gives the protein CASSENRGTEAFF.

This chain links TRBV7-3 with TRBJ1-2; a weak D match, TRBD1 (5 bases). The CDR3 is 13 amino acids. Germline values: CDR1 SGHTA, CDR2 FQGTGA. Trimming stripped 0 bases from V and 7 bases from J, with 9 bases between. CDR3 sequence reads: CASSLTGRGGYTF. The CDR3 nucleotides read TGTGCCAGCAGCTTAACTGGGAGGGGTGGCTACACCTTC.

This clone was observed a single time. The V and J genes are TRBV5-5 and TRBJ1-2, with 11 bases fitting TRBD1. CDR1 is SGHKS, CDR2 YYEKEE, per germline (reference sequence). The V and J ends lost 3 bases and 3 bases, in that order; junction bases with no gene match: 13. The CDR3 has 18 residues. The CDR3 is CASSSGTGGVIGDYGYTF. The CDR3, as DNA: TGTGCCAGCAGCTCCGGGACAGGGGGAGTGATAGGGGACTATGGCTACACCTTC. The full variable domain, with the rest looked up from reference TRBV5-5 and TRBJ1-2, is DAGVTQSPTHLIKTRGQQVTLRCSPISGHKSVSWYQQVLGQGPQFIFQYYEKEERGRGNFPDRFSARQFPNYSSELNVNALLLGDSALYLCASSSGTGGVIGDYGYTFGSGTRLTVV.

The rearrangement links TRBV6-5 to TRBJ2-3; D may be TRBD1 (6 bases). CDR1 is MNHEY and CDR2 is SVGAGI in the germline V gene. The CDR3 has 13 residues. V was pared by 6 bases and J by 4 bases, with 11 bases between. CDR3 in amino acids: CASRMDSSDTQYF. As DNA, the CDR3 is TGTGCCAGCAGGATGGACAGCTCAGATACGCAGTATTTT.

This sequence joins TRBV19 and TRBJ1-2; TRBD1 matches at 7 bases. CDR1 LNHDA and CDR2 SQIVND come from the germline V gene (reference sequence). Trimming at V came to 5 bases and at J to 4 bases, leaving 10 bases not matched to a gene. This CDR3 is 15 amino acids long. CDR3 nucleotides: TGTGCCAGTAGTCTCCGACAGGGTTCGGGCTATGGCTACACCTTC. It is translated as CASSLRQGSGYGYTF.

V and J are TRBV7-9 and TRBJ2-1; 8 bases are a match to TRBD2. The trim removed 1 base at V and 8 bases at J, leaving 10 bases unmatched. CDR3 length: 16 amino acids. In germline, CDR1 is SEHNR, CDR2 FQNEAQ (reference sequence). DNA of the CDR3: TGTGCCAGCAGCTTAGTTACGGGAGGGAGAATCGATGAGCAGTTCTTC. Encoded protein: CASSLVTGGRIDEQFF.

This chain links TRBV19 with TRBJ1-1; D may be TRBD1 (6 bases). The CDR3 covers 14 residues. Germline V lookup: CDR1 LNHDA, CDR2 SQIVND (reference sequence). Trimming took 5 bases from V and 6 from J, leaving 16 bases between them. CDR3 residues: CASSFLGAGPEAFF. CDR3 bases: TGTGCCAGTAGTTTTTTGGGGGCTGGACCTGAAGCTTTCTTT. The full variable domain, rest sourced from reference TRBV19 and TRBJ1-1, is DGGITQSPKYLFRKEGQNVTLSCEQNLNHDAMYWYRQDPGQGLRLIYYSQIVNDFQKGDIAEGYSVSREKKESFPLTVTSAQKNPTAFYLCASSFLGAGPEAFFGQGTRLTVV.

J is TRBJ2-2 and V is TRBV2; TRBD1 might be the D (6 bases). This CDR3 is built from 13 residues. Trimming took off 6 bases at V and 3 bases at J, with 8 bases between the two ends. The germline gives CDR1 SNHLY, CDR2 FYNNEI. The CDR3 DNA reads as TGTGCCAGCAGCACAGGGTACACCGGGGAGCTGTTTTTT. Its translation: CASSTGYTGELFF.